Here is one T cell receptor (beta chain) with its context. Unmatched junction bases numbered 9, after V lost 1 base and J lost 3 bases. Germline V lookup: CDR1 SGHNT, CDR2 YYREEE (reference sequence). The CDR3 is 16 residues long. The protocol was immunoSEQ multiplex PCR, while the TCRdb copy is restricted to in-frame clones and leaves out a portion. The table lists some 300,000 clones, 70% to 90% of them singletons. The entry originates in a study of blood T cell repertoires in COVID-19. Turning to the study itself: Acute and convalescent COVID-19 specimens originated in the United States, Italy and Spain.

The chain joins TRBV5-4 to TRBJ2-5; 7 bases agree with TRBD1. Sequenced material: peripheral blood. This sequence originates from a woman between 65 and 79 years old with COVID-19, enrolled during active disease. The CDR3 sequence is CASSLNLAGGKETQYF. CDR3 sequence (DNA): TGTGCCAGCAGCTTGAACTTGGCAGGGGGAAAAGAGACCCAGTACTTC.